The subject of this entry is one TCR beta chain. Its antigen is unidentified. This sample was taken from a study of T cell repertoires in cytomegalovirus infection. Study at large: Evidence of both CMV infection and a matching HLA type came from public TCR beta signatures. Study-wide points: Adding up the frequency of public TCR beta families identified people who carried CMV plus the relevant HLA.

Each CDR3 protein gets one entry after TCRdb re-called the reads with MiXCR. The sample yields fewer than 1,000,000 distinct CDR3 sequences, approximately 33% seen once. Sequenced material: cultured CD8+ T cells from PBMCs, taken from culture after CMV antigen stimulation. The TCR was taken from a human donor in good health (CMV status not recorded). Some clones in this sample may be carry-over from other donors' samples.

The CDR3 coding sequence is TGTGCCACCAGTGATTTAGGAACCTACAATGAGCAGTTCTTC. Translation gives CATSDLGTYNEQFF. The chain has TRBV24-1 and TRBJ2-1, with unresolved D. Germline CDR1 is KGHDR and CDR2 is SFDVKD. V dropped 1 base and J dropped 2 bases, with 5 bases sitting between them. The CDR3 length is 14 residues.